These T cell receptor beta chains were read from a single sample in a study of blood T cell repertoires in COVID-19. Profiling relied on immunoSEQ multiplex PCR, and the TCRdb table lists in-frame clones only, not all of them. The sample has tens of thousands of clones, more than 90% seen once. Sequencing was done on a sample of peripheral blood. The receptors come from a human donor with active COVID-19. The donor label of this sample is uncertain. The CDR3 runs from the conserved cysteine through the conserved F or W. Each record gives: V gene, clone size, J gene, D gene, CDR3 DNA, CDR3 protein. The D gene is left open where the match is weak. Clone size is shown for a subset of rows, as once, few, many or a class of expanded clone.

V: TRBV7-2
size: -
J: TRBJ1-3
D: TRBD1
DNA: TGTGCCAGCAGCGCCCGGACAGGTTTCGGCTCTGGAAACACCATATATTTT
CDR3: CASSARTGFGSGNTIYF

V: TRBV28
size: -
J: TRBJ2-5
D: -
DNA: TGTGCCAGCAGAACTGAGGAGACCCAGTACTTC
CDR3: CASRTEETQYF

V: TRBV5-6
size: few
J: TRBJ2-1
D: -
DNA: TGTGCCAGCAGCTTGGTCCAGGGTAGGGCCAATGAGCAGTTCTTC
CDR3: CASSLVQGRANEQFF

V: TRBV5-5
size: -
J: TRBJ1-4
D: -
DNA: TGTGCCAGCAGCTTGGGGGGTAGGGGCGAAAAACTGTTTTTT
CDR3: CASSLGGRGEKLFF

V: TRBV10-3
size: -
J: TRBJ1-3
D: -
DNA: TGTGCCATCGGGGAGGGGCAGGGGATCGGAAACACCATATATTTT
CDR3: CAIGEGQGIGNTIYF

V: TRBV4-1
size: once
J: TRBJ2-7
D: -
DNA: TGCGCCAGCAGCCAAGATGGGGAGCTAGCCTACGAGCAGTACTTC
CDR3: CASSQDGELAYEQYF

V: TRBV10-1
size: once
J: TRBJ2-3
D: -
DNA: TGCGCCAGCAGTGAAGGGAGTCCCATCACAGATACGCAGTATTTT
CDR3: CASSEGSPITDTQYF

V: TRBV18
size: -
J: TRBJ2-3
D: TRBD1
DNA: TGTGCCAGCTCACCAGTGACAGGGGTAAATACGCAGTATTTT
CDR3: CASSPVTGVNTQYF

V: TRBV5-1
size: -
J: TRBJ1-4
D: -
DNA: TGCGCCAGCAGCTTGGGTTTCGATGAAAAACTGTTTTTT
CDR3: CASSLGFDEKLFF

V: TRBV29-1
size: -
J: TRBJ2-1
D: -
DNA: TGCAGCACCCAAAGAGAGACAGCCGACAATGAGCAGTTCTTC
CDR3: CSTQRETADNEQFF

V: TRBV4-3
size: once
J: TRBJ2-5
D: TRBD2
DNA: TGCGCCAGCAGCAGAGGGACTAGCGGTTCGGAGACCCAGTACTTC
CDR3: CASSRGTSGSETQYF

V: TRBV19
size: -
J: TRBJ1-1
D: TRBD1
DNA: TGTGCATCCCGACAGGGAGGAGGGACTGAAGCTTTCTTT
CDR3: CASRQGGGTEAFF

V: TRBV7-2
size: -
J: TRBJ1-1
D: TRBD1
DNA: TGTGCCAGCAGCGGTAGACAGGGAACCTTTCCCGAAGCTTTCTTT
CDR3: CASSGRQGTFPEAFF

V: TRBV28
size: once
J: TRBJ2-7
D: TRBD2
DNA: TGTGCCAGCAGTTTTGGGGGAGGGACTACGAAGCAGTACTTC
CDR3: CASSFGGGTTKQYF

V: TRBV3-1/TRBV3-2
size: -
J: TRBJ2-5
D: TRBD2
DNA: TGTGCCAGCAGCCACTCGGGACTAGCTTACGAGACCCAGTACTTC
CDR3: CASSHSGLAYETQYF

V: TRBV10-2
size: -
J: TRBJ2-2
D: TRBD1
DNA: TGCGCCAGCAGTTTGACAGGGGGCGGAAGGACTAGTGACACCGGGGAGCTGTTTTTT
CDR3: CASSLTGGGRTSDTGELFF

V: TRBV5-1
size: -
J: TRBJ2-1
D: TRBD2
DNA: TGCGCCAGCAGCACTAGCGGGACGCCGGGGGAGCAGTTCTTC
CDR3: CASSTSGTPGEQFF

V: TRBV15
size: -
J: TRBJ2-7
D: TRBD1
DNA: TGTGCCACCAGTTCTTCTCCACCCGGGACAGGCCAGGGGGAGCAGTACTTC
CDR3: CATSSSPPGTGQGEQYF

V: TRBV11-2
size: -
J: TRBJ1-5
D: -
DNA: TGTGCCAGCAGCCCACAGGGTGGTAATCAGCCCCAGCATTTT
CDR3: CASSPQGGNQPQHF

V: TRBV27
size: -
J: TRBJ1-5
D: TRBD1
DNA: TGTGCCAGCACCCCTCAGGGGAACAGGGGTGGGGGCAATCAGCCCCAGCATTTT
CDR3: CASTPQGNRGGGNQPQHF

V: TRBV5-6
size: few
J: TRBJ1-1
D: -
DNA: TGTGCCAGCAGCCCCAGACACAGCTACACTGAAGCTTTCTTT
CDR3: CASSPRHSYTEAFF

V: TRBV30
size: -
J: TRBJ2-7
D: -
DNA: TGTGCCTGGAGTGACAGGTTCTACGAGCAGTACTTC
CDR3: CAWSDRFYEQYF

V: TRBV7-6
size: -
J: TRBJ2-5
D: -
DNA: TGTGCCAGCAGTCCGACCGAGGGGAGGAGGGAGACCCAGTACTTC
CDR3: CASSPTEGRRETQYF

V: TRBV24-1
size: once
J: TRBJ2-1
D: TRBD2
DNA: TGTGCCACCAGCGCAACAGGTAGCGGGTACAATGAGCAGTTCTTC
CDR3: CATSATGSGYNEQFF

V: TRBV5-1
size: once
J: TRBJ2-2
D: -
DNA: TGCGCCAGCAGCTTGGTGTCGGACAGAACCGGGGAGCTGTTTTTT
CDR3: CASSLVSDRTGELFF

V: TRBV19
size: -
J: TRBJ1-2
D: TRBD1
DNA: TGTGCCAGTAGTCTCGGGACAGGAAACTATGGCTACACCTTC
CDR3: CASSLGTGNYGYTF

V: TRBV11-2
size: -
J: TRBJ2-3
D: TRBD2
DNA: TGTGCCAGCAGCCCCTGGACTAGCGGGAGGTTTGGCACAGATACGCAGTATTTT
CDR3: CASSPWTSGRFGTDTQYF